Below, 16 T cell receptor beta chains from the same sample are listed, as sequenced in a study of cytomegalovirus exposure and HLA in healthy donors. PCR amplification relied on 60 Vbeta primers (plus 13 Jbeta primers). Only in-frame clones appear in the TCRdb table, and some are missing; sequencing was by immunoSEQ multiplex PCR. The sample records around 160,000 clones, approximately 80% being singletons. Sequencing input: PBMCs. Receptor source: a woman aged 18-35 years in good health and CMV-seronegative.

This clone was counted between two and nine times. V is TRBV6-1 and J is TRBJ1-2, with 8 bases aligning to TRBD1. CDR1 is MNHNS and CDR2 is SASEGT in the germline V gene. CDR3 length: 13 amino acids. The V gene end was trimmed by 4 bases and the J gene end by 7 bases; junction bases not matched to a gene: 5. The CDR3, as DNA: TGTGCCAGCAGTGCTCAGGGGGCGGGTGGCTACACCTTC. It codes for CASSAQGAGGYTF.

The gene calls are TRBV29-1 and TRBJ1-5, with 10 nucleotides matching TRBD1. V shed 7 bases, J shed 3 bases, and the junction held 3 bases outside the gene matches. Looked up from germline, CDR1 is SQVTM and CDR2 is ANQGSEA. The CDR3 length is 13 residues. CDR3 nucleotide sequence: TGCAGCGGGGGACAGGGGATCAATCAGCCCCAGCATTTT. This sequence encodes CSGGQGINQPQHF. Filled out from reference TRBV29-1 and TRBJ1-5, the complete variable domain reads SAVISQKPSRDICQRGTSLTIQCQVDSQVTMMFWYRQQPGQSLTLIATANQGSEATYESGFVIDKFPISRPNLTFSTLTVSNMSPEDSSIYLCSGGQGINQPQHFGDGTRLSIL.

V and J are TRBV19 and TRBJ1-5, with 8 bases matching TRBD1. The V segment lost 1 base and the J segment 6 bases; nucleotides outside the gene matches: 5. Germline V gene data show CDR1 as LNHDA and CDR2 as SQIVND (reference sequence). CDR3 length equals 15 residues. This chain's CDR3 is CASSIGTGGGQPQHF. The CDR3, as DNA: TGTGCCAGTAGTATAGGAACAGGGGGGGGTCAGCCCCAGCATTTT.

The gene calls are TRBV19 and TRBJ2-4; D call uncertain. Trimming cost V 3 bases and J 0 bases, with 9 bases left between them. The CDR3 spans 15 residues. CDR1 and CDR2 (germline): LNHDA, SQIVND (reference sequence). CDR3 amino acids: CASSMGRTAKNIQYF. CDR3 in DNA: TGTGCCAGTAGTATGGGCCGAACAGCCAAAAACATTCAGTACTTC.

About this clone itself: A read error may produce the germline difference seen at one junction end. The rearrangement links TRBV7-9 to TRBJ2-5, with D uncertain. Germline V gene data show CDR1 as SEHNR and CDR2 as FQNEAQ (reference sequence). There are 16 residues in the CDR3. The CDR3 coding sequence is TGTTCCAGCAGCTTAATGGTGAGCCTATTCCCGGAGACCCAGTACTTC. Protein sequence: CSSSLMVSLFPETQYF.

CDR3 DNA: TGTGCCAGTAGTGTCCGGGTTGGAGGTAATGAAAAACTGTTTTTT. As protein: CASSVRVGGNEKLFF. The V and J genes are TRBV19 and TRBJ1-4; no firm D call. Germline lookup yields CDR1 LNHDA and CDR2 SQIVND (reference sequence). V was shortened by 5 bases and J by 4 bases, with 14 bases between the two germline ends. There are 15 residues in the CDR3.

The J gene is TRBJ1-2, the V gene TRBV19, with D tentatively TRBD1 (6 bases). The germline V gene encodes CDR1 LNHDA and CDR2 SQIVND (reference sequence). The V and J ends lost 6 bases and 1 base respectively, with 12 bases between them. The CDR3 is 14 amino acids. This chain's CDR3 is CASRETGYNYGYTF. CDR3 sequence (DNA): TGTGCCAGTAGGGAGACAGGTTATAACTATGGCTACACCTTC.

Here the CDR3 reads CASSPRTGLYGYTF. CDR3 coding DNA: TGTGCCAGCAGTCCCCGGACAGGCCTCTATGGCTACACCTTC. The chain carries TRBV27 and TRBJ1-2; 7 nucleotides align to TRBD1. Germline CDR1 and CDR2: MNHEY and SMNVEV (reference sequence). The CDR3 spans 14 residues. The ends lost 5 bases at V and 4 bases at J; junction bases unmatched: 7.

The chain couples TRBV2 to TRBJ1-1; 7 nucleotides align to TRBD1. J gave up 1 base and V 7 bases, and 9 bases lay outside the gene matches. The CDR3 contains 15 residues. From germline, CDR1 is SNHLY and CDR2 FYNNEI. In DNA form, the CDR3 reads TGTGCCAGCACGTGGGTCAGGGACAGGAACACTGAAGCTTTCTTT. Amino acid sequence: CASTWVRDRNTEAFF.

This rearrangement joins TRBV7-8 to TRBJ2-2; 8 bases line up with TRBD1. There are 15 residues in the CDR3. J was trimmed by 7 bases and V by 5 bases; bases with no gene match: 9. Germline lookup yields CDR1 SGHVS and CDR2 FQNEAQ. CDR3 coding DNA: TGTGCCAGCAGCCCAGGGGGCCCCTGGGGCGGGGAGCTGTTTTTT. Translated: CASSPGGPWGGELFF.

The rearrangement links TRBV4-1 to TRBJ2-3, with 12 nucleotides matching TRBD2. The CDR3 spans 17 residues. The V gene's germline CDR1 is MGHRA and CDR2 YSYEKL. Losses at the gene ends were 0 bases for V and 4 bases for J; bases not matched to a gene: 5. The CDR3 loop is CASSQDRASGGADTQYF. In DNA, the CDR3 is TGCGCCAGCAGCCAAGATCGGGCTAGCGGGGGGGCAGATACGCAGTATTTT.

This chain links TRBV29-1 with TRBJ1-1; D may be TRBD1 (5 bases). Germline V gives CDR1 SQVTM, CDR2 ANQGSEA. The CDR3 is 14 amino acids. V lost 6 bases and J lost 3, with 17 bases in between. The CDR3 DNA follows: TGCAGCGTCTGCCGACAGCCCGCGGACACTGAAGCTTTCTTT. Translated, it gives CSVCRQPADTEAFF.

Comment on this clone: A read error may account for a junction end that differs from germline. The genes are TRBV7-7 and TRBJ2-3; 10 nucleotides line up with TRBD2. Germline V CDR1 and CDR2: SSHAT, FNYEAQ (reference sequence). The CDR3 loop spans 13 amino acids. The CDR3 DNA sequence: TGTGCCAGCAGCCTAGCGGGGGCTGATACGCAGTATTTT. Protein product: CASSLAGADTQYF.

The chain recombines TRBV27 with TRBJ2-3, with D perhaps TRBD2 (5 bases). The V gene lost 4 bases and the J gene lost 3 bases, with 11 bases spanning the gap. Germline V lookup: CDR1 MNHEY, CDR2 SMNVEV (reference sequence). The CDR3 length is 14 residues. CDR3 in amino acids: CASSYEGGTDTQYF. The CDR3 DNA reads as TGTGCCAGCAGTTACGAAGGAGGTACAGATACGCAGTATTTT.

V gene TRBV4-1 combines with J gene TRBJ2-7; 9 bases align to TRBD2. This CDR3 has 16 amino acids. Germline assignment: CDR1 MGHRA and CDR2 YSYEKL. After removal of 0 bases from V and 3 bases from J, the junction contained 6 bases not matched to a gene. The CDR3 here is CASSQELRTSVYEQYF. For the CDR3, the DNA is TGCGCCAGCAGCCAAGAGTTGCGGACTAGCGTCTACGAGCAGTACTTC.

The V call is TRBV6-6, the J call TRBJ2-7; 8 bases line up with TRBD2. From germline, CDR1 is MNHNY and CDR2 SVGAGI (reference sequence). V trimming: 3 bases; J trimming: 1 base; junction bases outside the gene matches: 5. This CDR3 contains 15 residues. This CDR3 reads CASSYDGGASYEQYF. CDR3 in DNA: TGTGCCAGCAGTTATGACGGGGGGGCTTCCTACGAGCAGTACTTC.